One sample yielded the 17 T cell receptor beta chains listed below, sequenced in a study of T-cell reconstitution after alpha-beta-depleted transplantation in children. Unique molecular identifiers were used to barcode this TCRbeta library. TCRdb processed the PCR reads anew with MiXCR; each CDR3 protein has one entry. The sample includes over 550,000 distinct CDR3 sequences, over 9.5% of them seen just once. Here the sequenced sample was PBMCs from the stem cell graft donor, taken from the stem cell graft. The receptor set was obtained from a human donor who donated a stem cell graft to a child with acute myeloid leukemia.

This clonotype was found many times. This chain joins TRBV9 and TRBJ2-1; 12 positions agree with TRBD2. The germline CDR1 and CDR2 sequences are SGDLS and YYNGEE. V lost 1 base, J lost 8 bases, and 10 bases stayed unmatched. This CDR3 contains 17 residues. Here the CDR3 DNA reads TGTGCCAGCAGCGTAACAACGACTAGCGGGAGTCGGTATGAGCAGTTCTTC. It encodes CASSVTTTSGSRYEQFF.

This clonotype was recorded at least ten times. V is TRBV7-9 and J is TRBJ2-1; no clear D. CDR3 size: 11 residues. Germline V gene lookup returns CDR1 SEHNR and CDR2 FQNEAQ (reference sequence). Trimming removed 4 bases at V and 6 bases at J, with 4 bases between. The CDR3 DNA reads as TGTGCCAGCAGCTCAGGCAATGAGCAGTTCTTC. Translation: CASSSGNEQFF.

This clonotype showed up many times. The chain joins TRBV4-3 to TRBJ2-1, with TRBD2 matching 9 bases. CDR1 and CDR2 (germline): LGHNA, YSLEER. The CDR3 spans 18 residues. V shed 1 base, J shed 5 bases, and the junction held 12 bases outside the gene matches. DNA of the CDR3: TGCGCCAGCAGCCAAGTGTACCCGGGACTAGCAAGGAACAATGAGCAGTTCTTC. Its translation: CASSQVYPGLARNNEQFF.

This clonotype was recorded many times. The chain employs TRBV4-3 and TRBJ2-1, with 12 positions matching TRBD2. With V trimmed by 4 bases and J by 3 bases, 7 bases remained unmatched. CDR1 is LGHNA and CDR2 is YSLEER in the germline V gene. This CDR3 region has 17 residues. The CDR3 sequence: CASSPRTSGMDYNEQFF. In DNA, the CDR3 is TGCGCCAGCAGCCCTAGGACTAGCGGGATGGACTACAATGAGCAGTTCTTC.

This sequence joins TRBV9 and TRBJ2-2; 8 nucleotides match TRBD1. The CDR3 runs 15 residues. The V gene's germline CDR1 is SGDLS and CDR2 YYNGEE. V lost 4 bases and J lost 6; bases outside the gene matches: 8. The CDR3 is CASSQLQGAAGELFF. DNA for the CDR3: TGTGCCAGCAGCCAACTCCAGGGGGCCGCCGGGGAGCTGTTTTTT.

V gene TRBV29-1 combines with J gene TRBJ2-7; the D is unclear. The germline V gene encodes CDR1 SQVTM and CDR2 ANQGSEA. The CDR3 covers 11 residues. V lost 6 bases and J 3 bases, leaving 9 bases between the germline ends. The CDR3 DNA is TGCAGCGTCCGCTTCCTCTACGAGCAGTACTTC. Translating it yields CSVRFLYEQYF.

The V and J genes are TRBV12-3 or TRBV12-4 and TRBJ2-1, with TRBD2 matching 7 bases. The CDR3 consists of 16 residues. V lost 4 bases to trimming and J lost 10 bases; unmatched junction nucleotides: 16. The CDR3 spells CASSSSLAVGPSEQFF. CDR3 coding DNA: TGTGCCAGCAGTTCCTCGCTAGCGGTCGGCCCCAGCGAGCAGTTCTTC.

This clonotype has only a few counts. This chain joins TRBV27 and TRBJ2-7; D assignment may be TRBD1 or TRBD2 (5 bases each). Germline V lookup: CDR1 MNHEY, CDR2 SMNVEV (reference sequence). The CDR3 sequence is 14 residues long. V lost 6 bases and J 2 bases, leaving 14 bases between the germline ends. The CDR3 DNA reads TGTGCCAGCAGGCCCATGGGGGTTACCTACGAGCAGTACTTC. Protein sequence: CASRPMGVTYEQYF.

The sample holds a few counts of this clonotype. The chain uses TRBV9 and TRBJ2-1; D call uncertain. CDR3 length: 12 amino acids. Germline assignment: CDR1 SGDLS and CDR2 YYNGEE. Trimming shortened V by 0 bases and J by 13 bases, and 11 bases separated the two germline ends. The CDR3 region has the DNA TGTGCCAGCAGCGTAGACCGCGGAGACCAGTTCTTC. This gives the protein CASSVDRGDQFF. The variable domain in full, with the rest retrieved from reference TRBV9 and TRBJ2-1, is DSGVTQTPKHLITATGQRVTLRCSPRSGDLSVYWYQQSLDQGLQFLIQYYNGEERAKGNILERFSAQQFPDLHSELNLSSLELGDSALYFCASSVDRGDQFFGPGTRLTVL.

In its sample, this clonotype was seen a few times. The V call is TRBV29-1, the J call TRBJ2-7; tentative D call: TRBD1 (5 bases). This CDR3 is 13 amino acids long. In germline, CDR1 is SQVTM, CDR2 ANQGSEA. V was clipped by 6 bases and J by 3 bases, with 15 bases between them. The CDR3 nucleotides read TGCAGCGTGATAACAGGCCTCTACTACGAGCAGTACTTC. It yields the protein CSVITGLYYEQYF.

This clonotype was seen repeatedly, ten times or more. This chain links TRBV28 with TRBJ1-1, with a possible D match to TRBD1 (6 bases). The V and J ends lost 4 bases and 6 bases respectively, with 27 bases between them. The CDR3 extends over 18 amino acids. The germline gives CDR1 MDHEN, CDR2 SYDVKM. CDR3 loop: CASSSPLSMVGKGAEAFF. DNA of the CDR3: TGTGCCAGCAGTTCTCCCCTTTCCATGGTAGGGAAGGGGGCTGAAGCTTTCTTT.

This clonotype showed up many times. The chain joins TRBV20-1 to TRBJ2-5; TRBD2 agrees at 10 bases. The V segment lost 6 bases and the J segment 2 bases; nucleotides outside the gene matches: 12. Germline CDR1 DFQATT, CDR2 SNEGSKA (reference sequence). CDR3 length: 16 amino acids. CDR3 sequence (DNA): TGCAGTGCAGAGGGGGCGGAGCGGGAGGGACAAGAGACCCAGTACTTC. It codes for CSAEGAEREGQETQYF.

This clonotype appeared many times. This chain uses TRBV3-1 with TRBJ2-1; 16 positions match TRBD2. The V gene end was trimmed by 2 bases and the J gene end by 3 bases; junction bases not matched to a gene: 10. The CDR3 has 20 amino acids. Germline CDR1 reads LGHDT; CDR2 reads YNNKEL (reference sequence). This CDR3 reads CASSQSAGTSGRGVYNEQFF. The CDR3 DNA reads as TGTGCCAGCAGCCAAAGCGCCGGGACTAGCGGGAGGGGGGTCTACAATGAGCAGTTCTTC.

This clonotype came up a few times. The chain uses TRBV6-5 and TRBJ2-7, with D possibly TRBD1 on 5 matching bases. The germline V and J ends were trimmed by 2 bases and 4 bases, with 12 bases remaining between them. The CDR3 totals 14 residues. Germline CDR1 and CDR2: MNHEY and SVGAGI. The DNA for the CDR3 is TGTGCCAGCAGTTACCGTCAGAAGGGGTACGAGCAGTACTTC. This translates into CASSYRQKGYEQYF.

This clonotype was seen repeatedly, ten times or more. The genes are TRBV4-2 and TRBJ2-7; 10 bases are shared with TRBD2. V trimming: 1 base; J trimming: 2 bases; junction bases outside the gene matches: 2. The germline V gene encodes CDR1 LGHNA and CDR2 YNFKEQ. The CDR3 consists of 15 residues. The CDR3 DNA follows: TGTGCCAGCAGCCAAGGGGGGACTAGCGCCTACGAGCAGTACTTC. Amino acids: CASSQGGTSAYEQYF.

The chain joins TRBV20-1 to TRBJ1-3; TRBD1 is a possible D gene (6 bases). The V end was cut by 3 bases, the J end by 0 bases, with 12 bases between. Germline CDR1 DFQATT, CDR2 SNEGSKA (reference sequence). The CDR3 is made up of 15 amino acids. In DNA form, the CDR3 reads TGCAGTGCTAGGGACAGACTCAACTCTGGAAACACCATATATTTT. Translated: CSARDRLNSGNTIYF.

This clonotype has a handful of counts. This chain uses TRBV7-2 with TRBJ1-6; a weak D match, TRBD1 (6 bases). Germline V gives CDR1 SGHTA, CDR2 FQGNSA. The CDR3 is 20 residues long. The ends were cut back, 0 bases at V and 8 bases at J, with 26 bases in the middle. The CDR3 DNA reads as TGTGCCAGCAGCTTAGCGGGTTGGAGATTGGCACAGGGTTTGTATTCACCCCTCCACTTT. Protein: CASSLAGWRLAQGLYSPLHF.